Following are 18 T cell receptor beta chains from one sample sequenced in a study of T cell responses to AZD1222 COVID-19 vaccine. Here immunoSEQ multiplex PCR was the method, and the copy in TCRdb shows in-frame clones only, minus some. The data show roughly 140,000 clones, approximately 88% seen once. This material consisted of peripheral blood, taken on day 0 of AZD1222 vaccination. Source of these receptors: an adult in good health.

The chain joins TRBV5-1 to TRBJ2-1; D is possibly TRBD1 or TRBD2 (6 bases each). V lost 2 bases and J 6 bases, leaving 15 bases between the germline ends. CDR1 and CDR2 from the germline V gene are SGHRS and YFSETQ. The CDR3 covers 15 residues. The CDR3 here is CASSLAARGLNEQFF. As DNA, the CDR3 is TGCGCCAGCAGCTTAGCGGCCCGGGGGCTCAATGAGCAGTTCTTC.

The CDR3, as DNA: TGTGCCAGCAGCCGAGGTCAGGGCGGTCATGGCTACACCTTC. As protein: CASSRGQGGHGYTF. V is TRBV7-9 and J is TRBJ1-2; maybe TRBD1 (5 bases). Deletions cut 5 bases from V and 6 bases from J, with 16 bases between. Per germline, CDR1 SEHNR and CDR2 FQNEAQ (reference sequence). The CDR3 is 14 residues long.

The CDR3: CATKQRANTEAFF. CDR3 bases: TGTGCCACCAAACAGCGAGCGAACACTGAAGCTTTCTTT. The chain recombines TRBV3-1 (or the pseudogene TRBV3-2) with TRBJ1-1, with no clear D. There are 13 residues in the CDR3. The germline V gene has CDR1 LGHDT and CDR2 YNNKEL (reference sequence). Trimming removed 10 bases from V and 1 base from J, with 13 bases in between.

The chain joins TRBV19 to TRBJ1-5; 9 nucleotides match TRBD1. The CDR3 sequence is 17 residues long. Losses at the gene ends were 8 bases for V and 1 base for J; bases not matched to a gene: 12. CDR1 and CDR2 (germline): LNHDA, SQIVND (reference sequence). CDR3 sequence: CASRYSLTGGSNQPQHF. CDR3 nucleotide sequence: TGTGCCAGTCGCTATTCCCTGACAGGGGGGAGCAATCAGCCCCAGCATTTT.

The chain carries TRBV29-1 and TRBJ2-2; 8 bases agree with TRBD1. CDR3 size: 13 residues. Germline CDR1 is SQVTM and CDR2 is ANQGSEA. After removal of 0 bases from V and 7 bases from J, the junction contained 1 base not matched to a gene. DNA for the CDR3: TGCAGCGTTGAAGAAACAGGGGGCGGGGAGCTGTTTTTT. Residues: CSVEETGGGELFF.

The chain carries TRBV5-4 and TRBJ2-3; D is ambiguous. The CDR3 runs to 15 residues. CDR1 and CDR2 (germline): SGHNT, YYREEE (reference sequence). The germline V and J ends were trimmed by 3 bases and 1 base, with 12 bases remaining between them. The CDR3 nucleotides are TGTGCCAGCAGCTCGGACGGTGGGGGCACAGATACGCAGTATTTT. It encodes CASSSDGGGTDTQYF.

The chain has TRBV7-2 and TRBJ1-2; D unresolved. Germline assignment: CDR1 SGHTA and CDR2 FQGNSA. Deletions cut 0 bases from V and 8 bases from J, with 13 bases between. The CDR3 loop spans 14 amino acids. The CDR3 region is CASSLAGTSKGYTF. DNA of the CDR3: TGTGCCAGCAGCTTAGCGGGCACCTCCAAGGGCTACACCTTC.

This clone was found a few times. The chain joins TRBV7-9 to TRBJ2-7, with 8 bases aligning to TRBD2. The ends lost 1 base at V and 6 bases at J; junction bases unmatched: 2. CDR3 length: 13 residues. CDR1 and CDR2 from the germline V gene are SEHNR and FQNEAQ (reference sequence). This CDR3 reads CASSLGAGGEQYF. CDR3 DNA sequence: TGTGCCAGCAGCTTAGGGGCGGGGGGCGAGCAGTACTTC.

The gene calls are TRBV7-2 and TRBJ2-3; tentative D call: TRBD1 (5 bases). The CDR3 has 13 residues. Trimming pared 10 bases from V and 0 bases from J, leaving 11 bases between. In germline, CDR1 is SGHTA, CDR2 FQGNSA. CDR3 DNA sequence: TGTGCCATACGGACAACTAGCACAGATACGCAGTATTTT. It encodes CAIRTTSTDTQYF.

V gene TRBV5-1 combines with J gene TRBJ1-1; 8 nucleotides match TRBD1. The CDR3 runs to 15 residues. CDR1 and CDR2 from the germline V gene are SGHRS and YFSETQ. V lost 4 bases to trimming and J lost 3 bases; unmatched junction nucleotides: 8. CDR3 sequence (DNA): TGCGCCAGCAGCCCGATAACAGGGGGTGACACTGAAGCTTTCTTT. It specifies CASSPITGGDTEAFF.

This rearrangement joins TRBV3-1 (or the pseudogene TRBV3-2) to TRBJ2-3; D unclear. Trimming took off 6 bases at V and 5 bases at J, with 18 bases between the two ends. The CDR3 consists of 15 residues. Germline V gene lookup returns CDR1 LGHDT and CDR2 YNNKEL (reference sequence). For the CDR3, the DNA is TGTGCCAGCAGTCCAAGAGTAGATTCTCTAGATACGCAGTATTTT. It translates to CASSPRVDSLDTQYF.

The chain recombines TRBV5-4 with TRBJ2-5; D may be TRBD1 (6 bases). Germline V lookup: CDR1 SGHNT, CDR2 YYREEE (reference sequence). The CDR3 has 16 amino acids. V gave up 0 bases and J gave up 5 bases, with 17 bases separating them. DNA of the CDR3: TGTGCCAGCAGCTTGGCCGGCTTAGGACAGCGGGAGACCCAGTACTTC. It specifies CASSLAGLGQRETQYF.

The genes are TRBV27 and TRBJ2-7, with D possibly TRBD1 on 5 matching bases. This CDR3 region has 14 residues. Looked up from germline, CDR1 is MNHEY and CDR2 is SMNVEV (reference sequence). The V end lost 6 bases, the J end lost 5 bases, and 17 bases lay between the germline ends. CDR3 nucleotide sequence: TGTGCCAGCAGCGGGTACCAAGGGGCCCACGAGCAGTACTTC. This sequence encodes CASSGYQGAHEQYF.

The V call is TRBV6-4, the J call TRBJ1-1; no reliable D call. Trimming stripped 0 bases from V and 5 bases from J, with 7 bases between. The CDR3 consists of 13 residues. Germline CDR1 is MRHNA and CDR2 is SNTAGT. CDR3 region: CASSDSIWTEAFF. DNA for the CDR3: TGTGCCAGCAGTGACTCGATATGGACTGAAGCTTTCTTT.

The V gene is TRBV6-5, the J gene TRBJ1-2; possible D gene TRBD1, 6 bases. V was shortened by 4 bases and J by 7 bases, with 16 bases between the two germline ends. Per the germline V gene, CDR1 is MNHEY and CDR2 is SVGAGI. This CDR3 is 14 amino acids long. CDR3 sequence (DNA): TGTGCCAGCAGTTCTCGGACAGAGGACTTTGGCTACACCTTC. It translates to CASSSRTEDFGYTF.

The chain links TRBV27 to TRBJ1-2; 7 nucleotides match TRBD1. In germline, CDR1 is MNHEY, CDR2 SMNVEV (reference sequence). This CDR3 spans 14 amino acids. The V segment lost 2 bases and the J segment 7 bases; nucleotides outside the gene matches: 7. CDR3 DNA: TGTGCCAGCAGTTTACCAGGGGGTGCCGGTGGCTACACCTTC. It yields the protein CASSLPGGAGGYTF.

The chain couples TRBV19 to TRBJ1-1; D not certain. The CDR3 is made up of 13 amino acids. Germline loops: CDR1 LNHDA, CDR2 SQIVND (reference sequence). Between the trimmed V and J ends, which lost 5 bases and 3 bases, there was a span of 10 bases. The CDR3: CASSLYSYTEAFF. The CDR3 DNA reads as TGTGCCAGTAGTTTATACAGCTACACTGAAGCTTTCTTT.

Concerning this clone itself: The identical CDR3 is also encoded by other nucleotide sequences in the sample. The chain joins TRBV19 to TRBJ2-2; TRBD1 is a possible D gene (5 bases). CDR3 length: 13 amino acids. V was clipped by 1 base and J by 6 bases, with 6 bases between them. Per germline, CDR1 LNHDA and CDR2 SQIVND (reference sequence). The CDR3 sequence is CASSIGGAGELFF. In DNA, the CDR3 is TGTGCCAGTAGTATAGGGGGCGCCGGGGAGCTGTTTTTT. The variable domain in full, with the rest retrieved from reference TRBV19 and TRBJ2-2, is DGGITQSPKYLFRKEGQNVTLSCEQNLNHDAMYWYRQDPGQGLRLIYYSQIVNDFQKGDIAEGYSVSREKKESFPLTVTSAQKNPTAFYLCASSIGGAGELFFGEGSRLTVL.